Listed below are T cell receptor beta chains from one sample, sequenced in a study of blood T cell repertoires in COVID-19. TCRdb's table, derived via immunoSEQ multiplex PCR, lists solely in-frame clones and lacks some. Of 250,000 to 300,000 clones in the sample, about nine tenths were seen once. Sequenced sample: peripheral blood. These TCRs come from a woman in her thirties with COVID-19, enrolled during active disease. The conserved cysteine and the conserved F or W are not part of the CDR3 here. A D gene is named only where the DNA matches it firmly.

>TRBJ2-1|TRBD2|TRBV15|16
ATSRDWRGLADYNEQF
>TRBJ2-1|TRBD2|TRBV2|12
ASTSGRGKNEQF
>TRBJ2-2|TRBD2|TRBV3-1/TRBV3-2|15
ASSQRAGGPSTGELF
>TRBJ2-7|TRBD2|TRBV5-1|13
ASSLVLAGGGEQY
>TRBJ2-2|TRBD1|TRBV28|15
ASSSPTGAMNTGELF
>TRBJ2-5|.|TRBV19|12
ASSEGQGRETQY
>TRBJ2-7|TRBD1|TRBV7-2|12
ASSLPGQGSEQY
>TRBJ2-7|.|TRBV9|15
ASSVGRSQMSSYEQY
>TRBJ2-1|TRBD2|TRBV30|13
AWSVLTSGRREQF
>TRBJ1-1|.|TRBV27|12
ASSLGGSYTEAF
>TRBJ1-4|.|TRBV30|13
AWASGTGSFEKLF
>TRBJ2-2|TRBD1|TRBV2|13
ASTVQGRRSGELF
>TRBJ2-7|TRBD2|TRBV11-3|13
ASSSGTSGSYEQY
>TRBJ2-5|TRBD2|TRBV3-1/TRBV3-2|13
ASSQVPTSPRTQY
>TRBJ2-5|TRBD1|TRBV24-1|12
ATSDRDSQETQY
>TRBJ2-1|TRBD1|TRBV18|14
ASSPPSDRGRGEQF
>TRBJ2-3|.|TRBV10-3|14
AISESPGVLTDTQY
>TRBJ1-2|TRBD1|TRBV5-1|12
ASSLPGGGYGYT
>TRBJ1-2|.|TRBV25-1|13
ASSEYGSGDYGYT
>TRBJ1-6|TRBD1|TRBV4-3|12
ASSQGQGLSPLH
>TRBJ1-6|.|TRBV14|15
ASSHRRGTATNSPLH
>TRBJ2-7|.|TRBV5-1|11
ASSLVGGGEQY
>TRBJ2-1|TRBD2|TRBV9|12
ASSVIAGGAEQF
>TRBJ2-2|TRBD2|TRBV2|12
ASSLAGRTGELF
>TRBJ2-4|TRBD2|TRBV7-3|16
ASSLGEGRGLAKNIQY
>TRBJ2-2|TRBD2|TRBV7-8|16
ASSLAQLAGTRTGELF
>TRBJ2-7|.|TRBV13|12
ASSLFANPYEQY
>TRBJ2-1|TRBD2|TRBV6-5|12
ASQTGTSGNEQF
>TRBJ1-6|.|TRBV30|12
AWRGSSYNSPLH
>TRBJ1-1|TRBD1|TRBV10-3|14
ATAGGTGNVNTEAF
>TRBJ2-2|.|TRBV6-8|11
ASRGGYTGELF
>TRBJ1-3|.|TRBV2|14
ASSQPRDFSGNTIY
>TRBJ2-7|.|TRBV28|10
ASSLLRSEQY